Presented here are 13 T cell receptor beta chains from one specimen sequenced in a study of cytomegalovirus exposure and HLA in healthy donors. The primer mix had 60 Vbeta and 13 Jbeta primers. The method was immunoSEQ multiplex PCR; TCRdb's version includes in-frame clones alone and lacks a portion of them. The data hold some 180,000 clones, with around 77% observed a single time. Sequencing used PBMCs. These TCRs come from a woman in her 30s in good health and CMV-seronegative.

This chain uses TRBV14 with TRBJ1-1, with 10 bases matching TRBD1. This CDR3 has 13 amino acids. CDR1 SGHDN and CDR2 FVKESK come from the germline V gene. The junction had 0 bases not matched to a gene; V was cut back by 4 bases and J by 4 bases. CDR3 in DNA: TGTGCCAGCAGCCGGGACAGGGGCACTGAAGCTTTCTTT. Its protein product is CASSRDRGTEAFF.

V gene TRBV7-2 combines with J gene TRBJ2-7, with 12 bases that match TRBD2. This CDR3 is built from 19 residues. V shed 1 base, J shed 0 bases, and the junction held 10 bases outside the gene matches. CDR1 is SGHTA, CDR2 FQGNSA, per germline. Written as DNA, the CDR3 is TGTGCCAGCAGCTTAGGGCCGGGACTAGCGGGCCCGAGCTCCTACGAGCAGTACTTC. Its translation: CASSLGPGLAGPSSYEQYF.

The chain is built from TRBV9 and TRBJ1-1; weak D call: TRBD1 (5 bases). Trimming stripped 4 bases from V and 6 bases from J, with 16 bases between. The CDR3 has 14 residues. Per the germline V gene, CDR1 is SGDLS and CDR2 is YYNGEE. The DNA of the CDR3 is TGTGCCAGCAGCCCCTCCGGGGGTTGGGCTGAAGCTTTCTTT. Protein sequence: CASSPSGGWAEAFF.

This clone has a handful of counts. Other DNA sequences from this sample encode an identical CDR3 as well. The rearrangement links TRBV9 to TRBJ1-1; D not resolved. The germline gives CDR1 SGDLS, CDR2 YYNGEE. Trimming shortened V by 3 bases and J by 0 bases, and 6 bases separated the two germline ends. The CDR3 contains 13 residues. This CDR3 is CASSAGMNTEAFF. DNA for the CDR3: TGTGCCAGCAGCGCTGGCATGAACACTGAAGCTTTCTTT.

The rearrangement links TRBV30 to TRBJ1-1, with D possibly being TRBD1 (6 bases). The CDR3 length is 14 residues. Germline values: CDR1 GTSNPN, CDR2 SVGIG (reference sequence). The ends were cut back, 2 bases at V and 3 bases at J, with 13 bases in the middle. This chain's CDR3 is CAWSTSRGDTEAFF. The CDR3 DNA sequence: TGTGCCTGGAGTACGTCCAGGGGAGACACTGAAGCTTTCTTT.

V gene TRBV6-5 combines with J gene TRBJ2-7; D gene unclear. The germline V and J ends were trimmed by 0 bases and 2 bases, with 14 bases remaining between them. The V gene's germline CDR1 is MNHEY and CDR2 SVGAGI. The CDR3 has 16 residues. As DNA, the CDR3 is TGTGCCAGCAGTTACTCGTCGGGTGCCGCAACCTACGAGCAGTACTTC. As protein: CASSYSSGAATYEQYF.

The chain couples TRBV6-1 to TRBJ2-1; TRBD2 aligns across 13 bases. The CDR3 runs 15 residues. Germline values: CDR1 MNHNS, CDR2 SASEGT. V dropped 6 bases and J dropped 7; count of bases not matched to a gene: 6. CDR3 sequence reads: CASRLAGGRGNEQFF. Written as DNA, the CDR3 is TGTGCCAGCAGACTAGCGGGGGGGCGCGGGAATGAGCAGTTCTTC.

The chain combines TRBV5-8 with TRBJ1-4; D possibly corresponds to TRBD1 (5 bases). The CDR3 spans 16 residues. V lost 3 bases and J 8 bases, leaving 20 bases between the germline ends. CDR1 and CDR2 from the germline V gene are SGHTS and YDEGEE. CDR3 DNA sequence: TGTGCCAGCAGCTATACGATGACAGTGGTAGGAGAAAAACTGTTTTTT. This gives the protein CASSYTMTVVGEKLFF.

The chain combines TRBV7-9 with TRBJ1-2, with 8 bases aligning to TRBD1. Germline values: CDR1 SEHNR, CDR2 FQNEAQ (reference sequence). V dropped 1 base and J dropped 6; count of bases not matched to a gene: 4. The CDR3 spans 14 residues. The DNA for the CDR3 is TGTGCCAGCAGCTTAGATCAGGGGGCGAATGGCTACACCTTC. This encodes CASSLDQGANGYTF. The full variable domain, in which reference TRBV7-9 and TRBJ1-2 provide the parts outside the CDR3, is DTGVSQNPRHKITKRGQNVTFRCDPISEHNRLYWYRQTLGQGPEFLTYFQNEAQLEKSRLLSDRFSAERPKGSFSTLEIQRTEQGDSAMYLCASSLDQGANGYTFGSGTRLTVV.

In its sample, this clone was seen once. The rearrangement joins TRBV28 to TRBJ2-1, with a possible D match to TRBD1 (5 bases). The CDR3 contains 10 residues. V lost 6 bases and J lost 12, with 9 bases in between. Germline CDR1 is MDHEN and CDR2 is SYDVKM. The CDR3 nucleotides are TGTGCCAGCAGGGGGCTGGCGCAGTTCTTC. Translated, it gives CASRGLAQFF.

This clone is a singleton in its sample. The J gene is TRBJ2-1, the V gene TRBV11-2; D is unclear. The germline V gene has CDR1 SGHAT and CDR2 FQNNGV. This CDR3 region has 15 residues. V lost 5 bases and J 2 bases, leaving 13 bases between the germline ends. Written as DNA, the CDR3 is TGTGCCAGCAGCCTCAAAGGAGAGGCCTACAATGAGCAGTTCTTC. It codes for CASSLKGEAYNEQFF.

In this sample, this clone turned up once. The rearrangement uses TRBV4-1 and TRBJ1-2; the D is unclear. Deletions cut 0 bases from V and 2 bases from J, with 10 bases between. CDR1 MGHRA and CDR2 YSYEKL come from the germline V gene. The CDR3 sequence is 15 residues long. CDR3 sequence: CASSQDKSGNYGYTF. The CDR3 region has the DNA TGCGCCAGCAGCCAAGATAAAAGCGGGAACTATGGCTACACCTTC.

The V gene is TRBV9, the J gene TRBJ1-1; 12 bases fit TRBD1. The CDR3 is 15 residues long. V lost 0 bases, J lost 9 bases, and 6 bases stayed unmatched. The germline CDR1 and CDR2 sequences are SGDLS and YYNGEE. This CDR3 reads CASSVATGQGAKAFF. DNA of the CDR3: TGTGCCAGCAGCGTAGCTACGGGACAGGGGGCGAAAGCTTTCTTT.